Listed below are T cell receptor beta chains from one sample, sequenced in a study of OX40 agonist ivuxolimab in advanced cancers. TCRdb's copy holds only in-frame clones and misses some; the assay was immunoSEQ multiplex PCR. In the table there are some 15,000 clones, over 80% of which are singletons. The source was CD4+ or CD8+ T cells sorted from blood, collected in a trial of the OX40 agonist ivuxolimab. All receptors derive from an adult with an advanced solid tumor such as melanoma, head and neck, liver or kidney cancer. The CDR3 runs from the conserved cysteine through the conserved F or W. A D gene is named only where the DNA matches it firmly. Not all rows give a size; the values are once, few, many and, for expanded clones, a class.

J	size	V	D	CDR3	DNA
TRBJ2-4	-	TRBV7-8	TRBD2	CASSPERSGSADIQYF	TGTGCCAGCAGCCCCGAGAGAAGCGGGAGTGCGGACATTCAGTACTTC
TRBJ2-1	few	TRBV4-3	-	CASSRSGNYNEQFF	TGCGCCAGCAGCCGTAGCGGAAACTACAATGAGCAGTTCTTC
TRBJ1-1	-	TRBV18	-	CASSPTGNIAEAFF	TGTGCCAGCTCACCAACGGGGAATATCGCTGAAGCTTTCTTT
TRBJ2-1	-	TRBV7-9	-	CASSPPGYNEQFF	TGTGCCAGCAGCCCTCCGGGTTACAATGAGCAGTTCTTC
TRBJ2-3	-	TRBV4-3	-	CASSQDSQGLDTQYF	TGCGCCAGCAGCCAAGATTCCCAGGGCTTAGATACGCAGTATTTT
TRBJ2-2	-	TRBV2	-	CASRSGYTGELFF	TGTGCCAGCAGAAGCGGGTATACCGGGGAGCTGTTTTTT
TRBJ2-5	once	TRBV13	-	CASSLVAQETQYF	TGTGCCAGCAGCTTAGTAGCCCAAGAGACCCAGTACTTC
TRBJ2-7	-	TRBV5-6	-	CASSPGPSNEQYF	TGTGCCAGCAGCCCCGGCCCCTCCAACGAGCAGTACTTC
TRBJ2-2	-	TRBV5-6	-	CASRSRDTGELFF	TGTGCCAGCAGATCCAGGGACACCGGGGAGCTGTTTTTT
TRBJ1-5	once	TRBV19	-	CASSVGYSNQPQHF	TGTGCCAGTAGCGTGGGCTACAGCAATCAGCCCCAGCATTTT
TRBJ2-5	-	TRBV7-9	TRBD2	CASSFPTSGSLETQYF	TGTGCCAGCAGCTTCCCGACTAGCGGGAGTTTAGAGACCCAGTACTTC
TRBJ2-1	-	TRBV5-1	TRBD2	CASSLVGSGRDEQFF	TGCGCCAGCAGCTTGGTGGGTAGCGGGAGGGATGAGCAGTTCTTC
TRBJ1-1	-	TRBV28	-	CASSLGQNTEAFF	TGTGCCAGCAGTTTAGGGCAGAACACTGAAGCTTTCTTT
TRBJ2-1	-	TRBV6-1	-	CASTKRDYYNEQFF	TGTGCCAGCACCAAACGGGATTACTACAATGAGCAGTTCTTC
TRBJ1-5	-	TRBV6-6	-	CASSRRGNNQPQHF	TGTGCCAGCAGTCGGCGAGGAAACAATCAGCCCCAGCATTTT
TRBJ2-5	-	TRBV4-1	-	CASSQARSDETQYF	TGCGCCAGCAGCCAAGCTCGGAGCGATGAGACCCAGTACTTC
TRBJ1-2	-	TRBV30	-	CAWSGGGKGF	TGTGCCTGGAGTGGAGGGGGGAAAGGCTTC
TRBJ2-2	-	TRBV29-1	-	CSVEDREITGELFF	TGCAGCGTTGAAGATCGGGAGATCACCGGGGAGCTGTTTTTT
TRBJ2-7	medium-sized	TRBV4-3	-	CASSQDGFRGDEQYF	TGCGCCAGCAGCCAAGATGGTTTTAGGGGCGACGAGCAGTACTTC
TRBJ2-7	few	TRBV10-1	TRBD2	CASTGRWANEQYF	TGCGCCAGCACCGGGAGGTGGGCCAACGAGCAGTACTTC
TRBJ2-7	-	TRBV13	-	CASSPGRSISYEQYF	TGTGCCAGCAGCCCAGGGCGGAGCATATCCTACGAGCAGTACTTC
TRBJ2-1	-	TRBV19	-	CASSLGVNSYNEQFF	TGTGCCAGTAGCCTTGGGGTCAACTCCTACAATGAGCAGTTCTTC
TRBJ2-1	-	TRBV7-6	-	CASSLGSGTHNEQFF	TGTGCCAGCAGCTTAGGATCCGGGACGCATAATGAGCAGTTCTTC